This passage covers 12 T cell receptor beta chains from one sample sequenced in a study of T cell changes during pregnancy in multiple sclerosis. TCRdb keeps only in-frame clones here, not all; method: immunoSEQ multiplex PCR. The sample records about 80,000 clones, more than 80% being singletons. The sample was CD4+ T cells from peripheral blood mononuclear cells, taken before pregnancy. The receptors come from a female donor with multiple sclerosis, enrolled in a pregnancy study.

V usage is TRBV9 and J usage is TRBJ2-3, with 12 bases that match TRBD2. V gave up 0 bases and J gave up 1 base; unmatched junction bases: 0. This CDR3 spans 16 amino acids. Germline-derived CDR1 and CDR2 are SGDLS and YYNGEE. The CDR3 loop is CASSVGLAGGTDTQYF. The CDR3, as DNA: TGTGCCAGCAGCGTAGGACTAGCGGGAGGCACAGATACGCAGTATTTT.

V and J are TRBV19 and TRBJ2-7; perhaps TRBD2 as D (6 bases). The germline V gene has CDR1 LNHDA and CDR2 SQIVND (reference sequence). This CDR3 is built from 16 residues. Trimming cost V 4 bases and J 2 bases, with 18 bases left between them. In DNA, the CDR3 is TGTGCCAGTAGTACACGGTTCGGGGGAACGACCTACGAGCAGTACTTC. This codes for CASSTRFGGTTYEQYF. Using reference TRBV19 and TRBJ2-7 for the parts outside the CDR3, the full variable domain is DGGITQSPKYLFRKEGQNVTLSCEQNLNHDAMYWYRQDPGQGLRLIYYSQIVNDFQKGDIAEGYSVSREKKESFPLTVTSAQKNPTAFYLCASSTRFGGTTYEQYFGPGTRLTVT.

The chain couples TRBV5-4 to TRBJ1-1; TRBD1 might be the D (5 bases). Germline V gene sequence: CDR1 SGHNT, CDR2 YYREEE (reference sequence). The V gene lost 4 bases and the J gene lost 4 bases, with 8 bases spanning the gap. This CDR3 has 12 amino acids. DNA for the CDR3: TGTGCCAGCAGCGGGGGGAGCACTGAAGCTTTCTTT. Its protein is CASSGGSTEAFF.

The rearrangement links TRBV5-1 to TRBJ2-2; 7 bases agree with TRBD2. The CDR3 runs 16 residues. From germline, CDR1 is SGHRS and CDR2 YFSETQ. V shed 4 bases, J shed 1 base, and the junction held 7 bases outside the gene matches. CDR3 DNA sequence: TGCGCCAGCAGCCCGACTAGCATGGGGAACACCGGGGAGCTGTTTTTT. Translation: CASSPTSMGNTGELFF.

The V gene is TRBV5-1, the J gene TRBJ1-5; D is uncertain. Germline V gene sequence: CDR1 SGHRS, CDR2 YFSETQ. The CDR3 is 15 residues long. Deletions cut 0 bases from V and 5 bases from J, with 12 bases between. CDR3 bases: TGCGCCAGCAGCTTGGATGTCCGAGCGGATCAGCCCCAGCATTTT. This encodes CASSLDVRADQPQHF.

This chain uses TRBV29-1 with TRBJ2-1; weak D call: TRBD2 (7 bases). The CDR3 is 14 amino acids. Germline V lookup: CDR1 SQVTM, CDR2 ANQGSEA. The V and J ends lost 0 bases and 9 bases respectively, with 15 bases between them. CDR3 nucleotides: TGCAGCGTTGAAGAGGGGACAAGGGGGGGTGAGCAGTTCTTC. Amino acids: CSVEEGTRGGEQFF.

This clone was found once. The J gene is TRBJ2-5, the V gene TRBV28; 7 positions agree with TRBD1. Germline CDR1 and CDR2: MDHEN and SYDVKM. The CDR3 spans 13 residues. J was trimmed by 5 bases and V by 6 bases; bases with no gene match: 6. The CDR3 nucleotides read TGTGCCAGCAGAATGACAGGGAAGGAGACCCAGTACTTC. It translates to CASRMTGKETQYF.

V usage is TRBV9 and J usage is TRBJ1-1, with 7 bases matching TRBD1. The CDR3 has 15 amino acids. In germline, CDR1 is SGDLS, CDR2 YYNGEE. J gave up 7 bases and V 0 bases, and 9 bases lay outside the gene matches. The CDR3 here is CASSVGGRGNDEAFF. The CDR3 DNA is TGTGCCAGCAGCGTAGGTGGCAGGGGGAATGATGAAGCTTTCTTT.

The chain uses TRBV29-1 and TRBJ1-2, with a weak D call TRBD1 (6 bases). V was trimmed by 0 bases and J by 4 bases, leaving 12 bases between them. Germline CDR1 is SQVTM and CDR2 is ANQGSEA. The CDR3 length is 14 residues. CDR3 protein: CSVEEYRAGYGYTF. CDR3 in DNA: TGCAGCGTTGAAGAATACAGGGCGGGCTATGGCTACACCTTC.

This sequence joins TRBV19 and TRBJ2-2; 8 bases align to TRBD1. Germline values: CDR1 LNHDA, CDR2 SQIVND (reference sequence). The trim removed 6 bases at V and 5 bases at J, leaving 8 bases unmatched. The CDR3 contains 15 residues. The CDR3 loop is CASRAGTGGTGELFF. CDR3 coding DNA: TGTGCCAGTAGGGCCGGGACAGGCGGTACCGGGGAGCTGTTTTTT.

This clone was seen once. The chain recombines TRBV7-3 with TRBJ2-1; D gene uncertain. This CDR3 contains 10 residues. Germline values: CDR1 SGHTA, CDR2 FQGTGA. The V and J ends lost 5 bases and 10 bases respectively, with 6 bases between them. The CDR3 here is CASSLPEQFF. DNA for the CDR3: TGTGCCAGCAGCCTCCCGGAGCAGTTCTTC.

The chain employs TRBV5-1 and TRBJ2-7; possible D gene TRBD1, 5 bases. CDR1 is SGHRS and CDR2 is YFSETQ in the germline V gene. This CDR3 is built from 13 residues. Trimming pared 2 bases from V and 7 bases from J, leaving 13 bases between. The CDR3 spells CASSFGRAREQYF. In DNA, the CDR3 is TGCGCCAGCAGCTTCGGCAGGGCACGGGAGCAGTACTTC.